These 18 T cell receptor beta chains originate from one sample sequenced in a study of cytomegalovirus exposure and HLA in healthy donors. The PCR had 60 Vbeta and 13 Jbeta primers. TCRdb's copy holds only in-frame clones and misses some; the assay was immunoSEQ multiplex PCR. The profile covers 50,000 to 55,000 clones, with roughly 60% appearing a single time and about 12% taken by the ten largest. Sequenced input: PBMCs. The receptors were gathered from a human donor in good health.

CDR3 DNA: TGTGCCAGCAGCCCCAATCGACAGGGAACTAGCACAGATACGCAGTATTTT. It specifies CASSPNRQGTSTDTQYF. V gene TRBV7-9 combines with J gene TRBJ2-3; 7 positions match TRBD1. V shed 5 bases and J 0 bases; nucleotides not matched to a gene: 11. This CDR3 comprises 17 residues. Germline lookup yields CDR1 SEHNR and CDR2 FQNEAQ (reference sequence).

This chain uses TRBV6-5 with TRBJ1-6; D is undetermined. Germline V CDR1 and CDR2: MNHEY, SVGAGI. Trimming pared 7 bases from V and 13 bases from J, leaving 11 bases between. The CDR3 contains 11 residues. CDR3 nucleotide sequence: TGTGCCAGCACGTGGACTGTCCCCCTCCACTTT. Translation: CASTWTVPLHF.

The chain links TRBV7-2 to TRBJ2-1, with 15 bases that match TRBD2. The V gene's germline CDR1 is SGHTA and CDR2 FQGNSA. The CDR3 length is 16 residues. V lost 5 bases to trimming and J lost 9 bases; unmatched junction nucleotides: 8. The CDR3: CASSPRTSGGAVEQFF. Here the CDR3 DNA reads TGTGCCAGCAGCCCGCGGACTAGCGGGGGGGCCGTTGAGCAGTTCTTC. The full variable domain, with the rest looked up from reference TRBV7-2 and TRBJ2-1, is GAGVSQSPSNKVTEKGKDVELRCDPISGHTALYWYRQSLGQGLEFLIYFQGNSAPDKSGLPSDRFSAERTGGSVSTLTIQRTQQEDSAVYLCASSPRTSGGAVEQFFGPGTRLTVL.

This clone was counted once. The V gene is TRBV27, the J gene TRBJ2-1, with TRBD2 matching over 8 bases. Germline V gives CDR1 MNHEY, CDR2 SMNVEV (reference sequence). This CDR3 is 12 amino acids long. The V gene end was trimmed by 10 bases and the J gene end by 9 bases; junction bases not matched to a gene: 8. The CDR3 protein is CATSTGLGEQFF. In DNA, the CDR3 is TGTGCCACCTCTACGGGACTAGGTGAGCAGTTCTTC.

This clone was seen only once. The chain joins TRBV18 to TRBJ2-1; the D gene is possibly TRBD1 (6 bases). CDR1 is KGHSH and CDR2 is LQKENI in the germline V gene. Trimming stripped 5 bases from V and 0 bases from J, with 17 bases between. CDR3 length: 17 residues. Here the CDR3 reads CASSSQGSFSSYNEQFF. The CDR3 region has the DNA TGTGCCAGCTCATCGCAGGGGTCCTTCTCCTCCTACAATGAGCAGTTCTTC.

The CDR3 nucleotides read TGTGCCAGCAGTTTATCCAGGGTACCTTACGAGCAGTACTTC. Protein product: CASSLSRVPYEQYF. J is TRBJ2-7 and V is TRBV27; a weak D match, TRBD1 (5 bases). The CDR3 extends over 14 amino acids. The germline CDR1 and CDR2 sequences are MNHEY and SMNVEV (reference sequence). Trimming removed 0 bases from V and 4 bases from J, with 10 bases in between.

The chain uses TRBV5-4 and TRBJ1-4, with a possible D match to TRBD1 (6 bases). The germline gives CDR1 SGHNT, CDR2 YYREEE (reference sequence). Trimming took 4 bases from V and 7 from J, leaving 14 bases between them. The CDR3 is 14 residues long. The CDR3, as DNA: TGTGCCAGCAGCCAGAGGGGGTTAGGTGAAAAACTGTTTTTT. Translated, it gives CASSQRGLGEKLFF.

CDR3 loop: CASRHRGGNQPQHF. Here the CDR3 DNA reads TGTGCCAGCAGGCACAGGGGGGGCAATCAGCCCCAGCATTTT. The rearrangement uses TRBV21-1 and TRBJ1-5; TRBD1, the table's D call, was not compared with the DNA. TRBV21-1 is an annotated pseudogene. This CDR3 spans 14 amino acids.

This clone appeared a few times. The rearrangement joins TRBV7-9 to TRBJ1-2; D may be TRBD1 (6 bases). The CDR3 loop spans 15 amino acids. The V and J ends lost 5 bases and 2 bases respectively, with 15 bases between them. Germline CDR1 is SEHNR and CDR2 is FQNEAQ (reference sequence). The CDR3 is CASSQRGGANYGYTF. As DNA, the CDR3 is TGTGCCAGCAGCCAACGTGGGGGGGCCAACTATGGCTACACCTTC. The whole variable domain, filled in from reference TRBV7-9 and TRBJ1-2, reads DTGVSQNPRHKITKRGQNVTFRCDPISEHNRLYWYRQTLGQGPEFLTYFQNEAQLEKSRLLSDRFSAERPKGSFSTLEIQRTEQGDSAMYLCASSQRGGANYGYTFGSGTRLTVV.

This chain connects TRBV13 to TRBJ1-1; weak D call: TRBD1 (5 bases). Trimming shortened V by 6 bases and J by 4 bases, and 15 bases separated the two germline ends. The CDR3 length is 14 residues. Germline lookup yields CDR1 PRHDT and CDR2 FYEKMQ (reference sequence). As DNA, the CDR3 is TGTGCCAGCAGGATCATAGGGGTGAGCACTGAAGCTTTCTTT. This encodes CASRIIGVSTEAFF.

V usage is TRBV7-6 and J usage is TRBJ2-7; unclear D gene. The CDR3 has 13 residues. V lost 2 bases and J lost 7, with 12 bases in between. Germline values: CDR1 SGHVS, CDR2 FNYEAQ. This chain's CDR3 is CASSLKILSEQYF. The DNA for the CDR3 is TGTGCCAGCAGCTTAAAAATACTCTCGGAGCAGTACTTC.

This clone was seen a few times. The junction departs from germline at one end; a sequencing error may be responsible. The genes are TRBV2 and TRBJ1-2, with 8 bases lining up with TRBD1. Germline loops: CDR1 SNHLY, CDR2 FYNNEI. This CDR3 has 13 amino acids. DNA for the CDR3: TGTGCCAGCAGCGTACAGGGGGACTATGGCTACCCCTTC. Its protein is CASSVQGDYGYPF. Full variable domain (rest looked up from reference TRBV2 and TRBJ1-2): EPEVTQTPSHQVTQMGQEVILRCVPISNHLYFYWYRQILGQKVEFLVSFYNNEISEKSEIFDDQFSVERPDGSNFTLKIRSTKLEDSAMYFCASSVQGDYGYPFGSGTRLTVV.

The chain combines TRBV18 with TRBJ1-5, with D maybe TRBD1 (5 bases). There are 14 residues in the CDR3. Trimming removed 7 bases from V and 5 bases from J, with 15 bases in between. Germline V gene lookup returns CDR1 KGHSH and CDR2 LQKENI. This CDR3 reads CASCTQGSDQPQHF. The CDR3 DNA reads TGTGCCAGCTGCACCCAGGGTTCGGATCAGCCCCAGCATTTT.

This sequence joins TRBV14 and TRBJ2-1, with TRBD1 matching over 12 bases. The CDR3 consists of 18 residues. Germline trimming cut 0 bases from V and 7 bases from J; bases unmatched to any gene: 10. The V gene's germline CDR1 is SGHDN and CDR2 FVKESK. The CDR3 DNA reads as TGTGCCAGCAGCCAAGATCGCGGGGGACAGGGGGCGCGGAATGAGCAGTTCTTC. Protein product: CASSQDRGGQGARNEQFF.

This clone was seen a handful of times. The rearrangement joins TRBV4-1 to TRBJ2-5; D remains unclear. Trimming stripped 1 base from V and 3 bases from J, with 6 bases between. The CDR3 length is 13 residues. CDR1 is MGHRA, CDR2 YSYEKL, per germline. The CDR3 sequence: CASSQGLEETQYF. CDR3 DNA sequence: TGCGCCAGCAGCCAAGGGCTAGAAGAGACCCAGTACTTC.

The chain links TRBV11-2 to TRBJ1-1, with 8 bases fitting TRBD1. CDR1 SGHAT and CDR2 FQNNGV come from the germline V gene. CDR3 size: 15 residues. V lost 5 bases, J lost 6 bases, and 11 bases stayed unmatched. The CDR3 coding sequence is TGTGCCAGCAGCCCCCGGGACAGGATTCCCTCTGAAGCTTTCTTT. This sequence encodes CASSPRDRIPSEAFF.

The sample holds one count of this clone. V usage is TRBV5-8 and J usage is TRBJ2-3; TRBD2 is a possible D gene (6 bases). V was trimmed by 4 bases and J by 4 bases, leaving 10 bases between them. Germline V gene data show CDR1 as SGHTS and CDR2 as YDEGEE. This CDR3 comprises 13 residues. CDR3 nucleotide sequence: TGTGCCAGCAGCCTACCGGGGGCAGATACGCAGTATTTT. As protein: CASSLPGADTQYF.

This chain uses TRBV7-9 with TRBJ2-4, with D unclear. CDR3 length equals 18 residues. Germline V gives CDR1 SEHNR, CDR2 FQNEAQ (reference sequence). Deletions cut 2 bases from V and 0 bases from J, with 17 bases between. The CDR3 reads CASSLNLVRNGAKNIQYF. CDR3 nucleotide sequence: TGTGCCAGCAGCTTAAATTTAGTGAGAAACGGAGCCAAAAACATTCAGTACTTC. Combining the CDR3 with reference TRBV7-9 and TRBJ2-4 gives the whole variable domain DTGVSQNPRHKITKRGQNVTFRCDPISEHNRLYWYRQTLGQGPEFLTYFQNEAQLEKSRLLSDRFSAERPKGSFSTLEIQRTEQGDSAMYLCASSLNLVRNGAKNIQYFGAGTRLSVL.